The 15 T cell receptor beta chains below all came from one sample that was sequenced in a study of T cell repertoires in ileal Crohn's disease (dated by TCRdb to the late 2010s). Interpreted using the paper, the time point label stands for: inflamed ileum from the surgical specimen. The library was generated by the immunoSEQ multiplex PCR assay. Not all clones reach the TCRdb copy of this immuneACCESS table, which keeps in-frame sequences only. Checked studies attribute under half of the gap to unresolved V genes and leave the rest unexplained. The sample table lists 17,000 or so clones, about 80% of them with a count of one. Of the sample, less than 5% falls within the top ten clones. Input material: ileal tissue. The receptors stem from an adult with Crohn's disease.

This chain links TRBV12-5 with TRBJ1-1; D is undetermined. Germline V CDR1 and CDR2: LGHNT, FRNRAP. V dropped 7 bases and J dropped 4 bases, with 7 bases sitting between them. The CDR3 consists of 11 residues. CDR3 nucleotides: TGTGCTAGTGCCGAATTCACTGAAGCTTTCTTT. Amino acid sequence: CASAEFTEAFF.

The rearrangement uses TRBV27 and TRBJ1-6; D unresolved. CDR1 and CDR2 (germline): MNHEY, SMNVEV (reference sequence). V shed 6 bases and J shed 11 bases, with 14 bases lying between them. This CDR3 is built from 13 residues. DNA for the CDR3: TGTGCCAGCAGCGAGAGGGTAAAGGCACCCCTCCACTTT. As protein: CASSERVKAPLHF.

The genes are TRBV2 and TRBJ2-6; 8 positions match TRBD1. Per the germline V gene, CDR1 is SNHLY and CDR2 is FYNNEI. J gave up 0 bases and V 3 bases, and 7 bases lay outside the gene matches. CDR3 length: 18 amino acids. This chain's CDR3 is CASSDAGGKTSGANVLTF. The CDR3 DNA is TGTGCCAGCAGTGACGCAGGGGGCAAAACCTCTGGGGCCAACGTCCTGACTTTC.

This clone appeared a single time. The chain carries TRBV18 and TRBJ2-1, with D unresolved. Looked up from germline, CDR1 is KGHSH and CDR2 is LQKENI. The CDR3 loop spans 14 amino acids. Deletions cut 4 bases from V and 9 bases from J, with 16 bases between. The CDR3 reads CASSLSPGQSEQFF. CDR3 bases: TGTGCCAGCTCACTAAGTCCTGGGCAGTCTGAGCAGTTCTTC. The variable domain in full, with the rest retrieved from reference TRBV18 and TRBJ2-1, is NAGVMQNPRHLVRRRGQEARLRCSPMKGHSHVYWYRQLPEEGLKFMVYLQKENIIDESGMPKERFSAEFPKEGPSILRIQQVVRGDSAAYFCASSLSPGQSEQFFGPGTRLTVL.

The chain combines TRBV6-4 with TRBJ2-1; possible D gene TRBD1, 6 bases. CDR1 is MRHNA and CDR2 is SNTAGT in the germline V gene. There are 15 residues in the CDR3. Trimming took off 0 bases at V and 3 bases at J, with 9 bases between the two ends. As DNA, the CDR3 is TGTGCCAGCAGTGACTCGGGGGCTGACTACAATGAGCAGTTCTTC. It codes for CASSDSGADYNEQFF.

This clone came up once. The genes are TRBV29-1 and TRBJ1-4, with D perhaps TRBD1 (5 bases). This CDR3 region has 12 residues. CDR1 is SQVTM, CDR2 ANQGSEA, per germline. V was cut by 7 bases and J by 7 bases, with 13 bases left in between. CDR3: CSARGLSEKLFF. In DNA, the CDR3 is TGCAGCGCCCGGGGACTCAGTGAAAAACTGTTTTTT.

By share, this clone counts as medium-sized. The V gene is TRBV5-1, the J gene TRBJ1-2, with D perhaps TRBD1 (6 bases). V shed 4 bases and J shed 3 bases, with 22 bases lying between them. The germline gives CDR1 SGHRS, CDR2 YFSETQ. The CDR3 totals 17 residues. The CDR3 loop reads CASSPVVSYEGDYGYTF. CDR3 coding DNA: TGCGCCAGCAGCCCCGTCGTCTCCTACGAGGGGGACTATGGCTACACCTTC.

The chain is built from TRBV9 and TRBJ2-1; 8 bases agree with TRBD2. V lost 4 bases, J lost 4 bases, and 10 bases stayed unmatched. Germline V gene data show CDR1 as SGDLS and CDR2 as YYNGEE. The CDR3 is made up of 16 amino acids. The DNA of the CDR3 is TGTGCCAGCAGCCCCTCCGGGACTAGGGCTTACAATGAGCAGTTCTTC. Translated: CASSPSGTRAYNEQFF.

V is TRBV29-1 and J is TRBJ1-1; D call uncertain. Germline values: CDR1 SQVTM, CDR2 ANQGSEA. This CDR3 region has 13 residues. Trimming removed 6 bases from V and 4 bases from J, with 15 bases in between. CDR3: CSVRWASGTEAFF. CDR3 nucleotides: TGCAGCGTAAGGTGGGCCAGTGGCACTGAAGCTTTCTTT.

V is TRBV18 and J is TRBJ1-5, with 9 bases aligning to TRBD1. Per the germline V gene, CDR1 is KGHSH and CDR2 is LQKENI. CDR3 length: 14 residues. Germline trimming cut 4 bases from V and 3 bases from J; bases unmatched to any gene: 1. The CDR3 reads CASSRTGDNQPQHF. CDR3 bases: TGTGCCAGCTCACGGACAGGGGACAATCAGCCCCAGCATTTT.

This chain links TRBV19 with TRBJ1-1; maybe TRBD1 (5 bases). Germline CDR1 and CDR2: LNHDA and SQIVND (reference sequence). Trimming removed 1 base at V and 3 bases at J, with 9 bases between. The CDR3 has 14 amino acids. This chain's CDR3 is CASSIAGTYTEAFF. The CDR3 region has the DNA TGTGCCAGTAGTATAGCCGGGACCTACACTGAAGCTTTCTTT.

The gene calls are TRBV19 and TRBJ2-7, with 12 bases matching TRBD1. CDR3 length equals 15 residues. Germline V CDR1 and CDR2: LNHDA, SQIVND (reference sequence). After removal of 5 bases from V and 7 bases from J, the junction contained 9 bases not matched to a gene. The CDR3 DNA reads TGTGCCAGTAGTTTGGGACAGGGGGCAGGGGGAGAGCAGTACTTC. Translating it yields CASSLGQGAGGEQYF.

This clone was seen once. The chain recombines TRBV10-2 with TRBJ2-7, with TRBD2 matching 13 bases. Germline V gene data show CDR1 as WSHSY and CDR2 as SAAADI. CDR3 length equals 15 residues. V was clipped by 6 bases and J by 4 bases; unmatched bases: 6. DNA for the CDR3: TGCGCCAGCAGGAACGGACTAGCGGGGGCATACGAGCAGTACTTC. Encoded protein: CASRNGLAGAYEQYF.

This clone was found once. The rearrangement joins TRBV6-5 to TRBJ1-6; TRBD1 aligns across 11 bases. This CDR3 has 15 residues. V shed 6 bases and J 9 bases; nucleotides not matched to a gene: 7. In germline, CDR1 is MNHEY, CDR2 SVGAGI. CDR3 protein: CASSLRTGGSSPLHF. CDR3 sequence (DNA): TGTGCCAGCAGCCTTCGGACAGGGGGCAGTTCACCCCTCCACTTT.

The chain employs TRBV21-1 and TRBJ2-7; TRBD2 was called by the table and not checked on the DNA. TRBV21-1 is annotated as a pseudogene. The CDR3 has 18 amino acids. CDR3 amino acids: CASSVVRLAGGGGYEQYF. The CDR3 coding sequence is TGTGCCAGCAGTGTAGTAAGACTAGCGGGGGGAGGTGGCTACGAGCAGTACTTC.